The T cell receptor beta chain described here comes from a study of breast tumors, draining lymph nodes, adjacent tissues. General study points: Tumors had less TCR diversity than lymph nodes, more than nontumor tissue. Findings are consistent with lymph node origin and intratumoral expansion of most tumor T cells. Tumor and nontumor repertoires were significantly more similar in luminal-like than in basal-like breast cancer.

This clonotype showed up many times. Its specificity is not known. TCRdb fed the multiplex PCR reads into MiXCR, producing one record per CDR3 protein. This sample has 17,000 or so distinct CDR3 sequences, with roughly 60% found just once. V gave up 0 bases and J gave up 0 bases; unmatched junction bases: 3. The CDR3 has 16 residues. Germline V gene data show CDR1 as MNHEY and CDR2 as SVGAGI. The source is a female donor with breast cancer. Some clones in this sample may be carry-over from other donors' samples. The chain links TRBV6-5 to TRBJ2-3; 7 bases agree with TRBD1. Sequenced input: tumor-adjacent breast tissue. The CDR3 loop reads CASSYSGGFSTDTQYF. The CDR3 region has the DNA TGTGCCAGCAGTTACTCAGGGGGCTTTAGCACAGATACGCAGTATTTT.